These 23 T cell receptor beta chains originate from one sample sequenced in a study of blood T cell repertoires in COVID-19. This table comes from immunoSEQ multiplex PCR, and its TCRdb copy is limited to in-frame clones, with some not included. The table includes approximately 500,000 clones, roughly nine tenths detected once. Sequencing was done on a sample of peripheral blood. The receptors originated from a man aged 18 to 29 with COVID-19, enrolled during active disease.

The chain has TRBV27 and TRBJ1-2; no clear D gene. The CDR3 consists of 14 residues. With 4 bases removed from V and 8 bases from J, the gap between germline ends came to 17 bases. Per the germline V gene, CDR1 is MNHEY and CDR2 is SMNVEV (reference sequence). The CDR3 DNA reads TGTGCCAGCAGTTCCACCAGGCTCCCAGCCGGCTACACCTTC. Translated: CASSSTRLPAGYTF.

The chain combines TRBV2 with TRBJ1-6; weak D call: TRBD1 (5 bases). Germline assignment: CDR1 SNHLY and CDR2 FYNNEI. The CDR3 covers 13 residues. Deletions cut 6 bases from V and 12 bases from J, with 15 bases between. CDR3 nucleotides: TGTGCCAGCAGGGGACTTGTACTTGGACCCCTCCACTTT. Translation: CASRGLVLGPLHF.

The J gene is TRBJ2-7, the V gene TRBV12-1; TRBD1, as called in the table, went unchecked against the DNA. TRBV12-1 is classified as a pseudogene. The CDR3 runs 16 residues. CDR3 nucleotide sequence: TGTGCCAGCAGCTTCCCACCGGGACAGGGGAAACACGAGCAGTACTTC. It specifies CASSFPPGQGKHEQYF.

The V call is TRBV25-1, the J call TRBJ1-1; TRBD1 might be the D (5 bases). V was pared by 0 bases and J by 7 bases, with 12 bases between. CDR1 and CDR2 (germline): MGHDK, SYGVNS. The CDR3 has 14 amino acids. CDR3 sequence (DNA): TGTGCCAGCAGTGAATACGAAAGGGGTGATGAAGCTTTCTTT. It is translated as CASSEYERGDEAFF.

The genes are TRBV18 and TRBJ2-1, with 12 nucleotides matching TRBD2. J lost 7 bases, V lost 3 bases, and 16 bases had no gene match. The CDR3 extends over 19 amino acids. CDR1 and CDR2 from the germline V gene are KGHSH and LQKENI. CDR3 nucleotides: TGTGCCAGCTCACCCCTGGTACAAGCTCCACTAGCGGGGGGAAATGAGCAGTTCTTC. This encodes CASSPLVQAPLAGGNEQFF.

This rearrangement joins TRBV5-1 to TRBJ2-5, with TRBD2 identical over 13 bases. The J segment lost 3 bases and the V segment lost 4 bases, leaving 6 bases of the junction unmatched. Germline V lookup: CDR1 SGHRS, CDR2 YFSETQ. This CDR3 region has 16 residues. CDR3 bases: TGCGCCAGCAGCGCCGGACTAGCGGGGGTAGAAGAGACCCAGTACTTC. Translating it yields CASSAGLAGVEETQYF.

In this sample, this clone turned up once. DNA of the CDR3: TGCGCCAGCAGCCAGGGCAATAGAAGGGACTTGTCCTCCTACGAGCAGTACTTC. As protein: CASSQGNRRDLSSYEQYF. The rearrangement joins TRBV5-1 to TRBJ2-7, with D possibly matching TRBD2 (6 bases). Trimming left V 4 bases short and J 0 bases short, with 23 bases between. Germline CDR1 reads SGHRS; CDR2 reads YFSETQ. The CDR3 contains 18 residues.

The rearrangement links TRBV30 to TRBJ2-3, with 10 bases lining up with TRBD2. This CDR3 region has 15 residues. The ends lost 5 bases at V and 2 bases at J; junction bases unmatched: 7. The germline V gene has CDR1 GTSNPN and CDR2 SVGIG (reference sequence). CDR3 nucleotides: TGTGCCTGGGAGAGAGCGGGAGGGCCCACAGATACGCAGTATTTT. Protein sequence: CAWERAGGPTDTQYF. Drawing the rest from reference TRBV30 and TRBJ2-3, the complete variable domain is SQTIHQWPATLVQPVGSPLSLECTVEGTSNPNLYWYRQAAGRGLQLLFYSVGIGQISSEVPQNLSASRPQDRQFILSSKKLLLSDSGFYLCAWERAGGPTDTQYFGPGTRLTVL.

The V and J genes are TRBV18 and TRBJ2-5; 8 nucleotides line up with TRBD1. The CDR3 contains 14 residues. Unmatched junction bases numbered 2, after V lost 4 bases and J lost 1 base. In germline, CDR1 is KGHSH, CDR2 LQKENI. CDR3 residues: CASSQTGAQETQYF. CDR3 bases: TGTGCCAGCTCACAGACAGGGGCCCAAGAGACCCAGTACTTC.

This chain joins TRBV6-5 and TRBJ1-6; a possible D gene is TRBD1 (6 bases). The CDR3 is 14 amino acids. V lost 6 bases and J 5 bases, leaving 11 bases between the germline ends. Germline values: CDR1 MNHEY, CDR2 SVGAGI. The CDR3 region is CASRPNRDNSPLHF. CDR3 sequence (DNA): TGTGCCAGCAGGCCCAACAGGGATAATTCACCCCTCCACTTT.

This clone has a single count. The V and J genes are TRBV28 and TRBJ2-5; D remains ambiguous. Per the germline V gene, CDR1 is MDHEN and CDR2 is SYDVKM. There are 12 residues in the CDR3. Trimming left V 6 bases short and J 0 bases short, with 5 bases between. The CDR3 coding sequence is TGTGCCAGCAGCCAAAACCAAGAGACCCAGTACTTC. Translation gives CASSQNQETQYF.

The rearrangement joins TRBV10-3 to TRBJ1-1, with D perhaps TRBD1 (6 bases). Trimming stripped 4 bases from V and 3 bases from J, with 12 bases between. The CDR3 has 14 residues. The germline gives CDR1 ENHRY, CDR2 SYGVKD. The CDR3 loop reads CAISGGGADTEAFF. CDR3 nucleotides: TGTGCCATCAGTGGAGGGGGGGCGGACACTGAAGCTTTCTTT.

The chain recombines TRBV5-1 with TRBJ2-1, with 15 bases matching TRBD2. The CDR3 sequence is 15 residues long. Looked up from germline, CDR1 is SGHRS and CDR2 is YFSETQ. V lost 4 bases, J lost 7 bases, and 3 bases stayed unmatched. The CDR3: CASSRGLAGGNEQFF. The CDR3 DNA is TGCGCCAGCAGCAGGGGACTAGCGGGAGGAAATGAGCAGTTCTTC.

This chain joins TRBV5-3 and TRBJ1-2; a weak D match, TRBD1 (5 bases). TRBV5-3 is given ORF status, its function remaining uncertain. The CDR3 totals 11 residues. Trimming shortened V by 9 bases and J by 8 bases, and 14 bases separated the two germline ends. The DNA of the CDR3 is TGTGCCACTGGGGGAGGGGACGGCTACACCTTC. This gives the protein CATGGGDGYTF.

The gene calls are TRBV6-5 and TRBJ1-4; D remains ambiguous. Deletions cut 4 bases from V and 0 bases from J, with 12 bases between. There are 16 residues in the CDR3. Germline V gives CDR1 MNHEY, CDR2 SVGAGI. The CDR3 loop reads CASSWSGQSTNEKLFF. Written as DNA, the CDR3 is TGTGCCAGCAGTTGGTCAGGCCAATCAACTAATGAAAAACTGTTTTTT.

V gene TRBV7-9 combines with J gene TRBJ2-2; a possible D gene is TRBD1 (7 bases). Germline V gene data show CDR1 as SEHNR and CDR2 as FQNEAQ (reference sequence). The CDR3 length is 15 residues. The ends were cut back, 5 bases at V and 1 base at J, with 11 bases in the middle. CDR3 nucleotide sequence: TGTGCCAGCAGCGGGGGGACAGAGAACACCGGGGAGCTGTTTTTT. The encoded protein is CASSGGTENTGELFF.

CDR3 in DNA: TGTGCCAGCAGCCCAGGACTAGCGGGAGTGGTAGAGACCCAGTACTTC. Its translation: CASSPGLAGVVETQYF. The chain combines TRBV9 with TRBJ2-5; 13 nucleotides align to TRBD2. The CDR3 contains 16 residues. V shed 4 bases and J 4 bases; nucleotides not matched to a gene: 7. CDR1 is SGDLS, CDR2 YYNGEE, per germline.

V gene TRBV27 combines with J gene TRBJ2-7, with 11 bases identical to TRBD2. CDR1 and CDR2 from the germline V gene are MNHEY and SMNVEV (reference sequence). J lost 6 bases, V lost 2 bases, and 9 bases had no gene match. The CDR3 is made up of 16 amino acids. The CDR3 nucleotides read TGTGCCAGCAGTTTAGAGTTAGCGACTAGCGGGGTCGAGCAGTACTTC. Translating it yields CASSLELATSGVEQYF.

V usage is TRBV15 and J usage is TRBJ2-5; 10 nucleotides align to TRBD2. CDR3 size: 16 residues. CDR1 LNHNV and CDR2 YYDKDF come from the germline V gene (reference sequence). The trim removed 3 bases at V and 5 bases at J, leaving 9 bases unmatched. The CDR3 loop is CATSRGLAGEGETQYF. Here the CDR3 DNA reads TGTGCCACCAGCAGGGGTCTAGCGGGAGAGGGGGAGACCCAGTACTTC.

CDR3 sequence (DNA): TGTGCCAGCAGCAAAGAGCCGGGACAGGTATACGAGCAGTACTTC. It yields the protein CASSKEPGQVYEQYF. The chain has TRBV21-1 and TRBJ2-7; no DNA check was done on the table's D call, TRBD1. TRBV21-1 is given as a pseudogene. The CDR3 spans 15 residues.

The rearrangement joins TRBV11-2 to TRBJ2-5, with D hard to call. Germline V gives CDR1 SGHAT, CDR2 FQNNGV. CDR3 length: 13 amino acids. The germline V and J ends were trimmed by 3 bases and 3 bases, with 8 bases remaining between them. CDR3 in amino acids: CASSFGREETQYF. The CDR3 coding sequence is TGTGCCAGCAGCTTCGGTCGGGAAGAGACCCAGTACTTC. The variable domain in full, completed from reference TRBV11-2 and TRBJ2-5, reads EAGVAQSPRYKIIEKRQSVAFWCNPISGHATLYWYQQILGQGPKLLIQFQNNGVVDDSQLPKDRFSAERLKGVDSTLKIQPAKLEDSAVYLCASSFGREETQYFGPGTRLLVL.

The chain is built from TRBV11-3 and TRBJ2-1; D ambiguous. Deletions cut 6 bases from V and 3 bases from J, with 9 bases between. CDR1 SGHNT and CDR2 YENEEA come from the germline V gene. CDR3 length: 13 amino acids. The DNA for the CDR3 is TGTGCCAGCAGTAGCAGAAACTACAATGAGCAGTTCTTC. It yields the protein CASSSRNYNEQFF.

The chain couples TRBV7-9 to TRBJ2-7, with 10 nucleotides matching TRBD1. J was trimmed by 6 bases and V by 0 bases; bases with no gene match: 8. The CDR3 consists of 16 residues. In germline, CDR1 is SEHNR, CDR2 FQNEAQ (reference sequence). The DNA for the CDR3 is TGTGCCAGCAGCTTAGCTTCTTGGGGGGACAGGGGCGAGCAGTACTTC. Protein product: CASSLASWGDRGEQYF.